The 10 T cell receptor beta chains below come from one sample, sequenced in a study of T cells in women clearing cervical HPV infection. The repertoire was sequenced with immunoSEQ multiplex PCR; TCRdb's copy has only in-frame clones and lacks some. Reported are fewer than 50,000 clones; the ten largest clones contain about 8%. The sequencing sample was made of blood buffy coat. All receptors derive from a woman aged 18 to 75 with a cervical HPV16 infection that either progressed to CIN3+ or cleared (not recorded which).

CDR3 in amino acids: CASSLTSGANVLTF. The sequenced part of the CDR3 DNA is TGTGCCAGCAGTTTAACTTCTGGGGCCAACGTC. The V and J genes are TRBV12-3 or TRBV12-4 and TRBJ2-6; D uncertain. The read is 3 residues too short to cover the CDR3 end, so that end is filled in from the germline J gene. This CDR3 spans 14 amino acids. The V end lost 2 bases, the J end lost 1 base, and 3 bases lay between the germline ends.

Of note for this clone: The CDR3 is cut off 3 residues early in the read; its end comes from the germline J gene. The chain uses TRBV7-9 and TRBJ1-6, with a weak D call TRBD1 (5 bases). Germline loops: CDR1 SEHNR, CDR2 FQNEAQ (reference sequence). The CDR3 length is 14 residues. Trimming pared 8 bases from V and 8 bases from J, leaving 16 bases between. CDR3 DNA, as far as it was read: TGTGCCAGCCGAGGGGACTTGGGGGATTCACCC. This codes for CASRGDLGDSP. The whole CDR3 is CASRGDLGDSPLHF. Supplemented by reference TRBV7-9 and TRBJ1-6, the full variable domain reads DTGVSQNPRHKITKRGQNVTFRCDPISEHNRLYWYRQTLGQGPEFLTYFQNEAQLEKSRLLSDRFSAERPKGSFSTLEIQRTEQGDSAMYLCASRGDLGDSPLHFGNGTRLTVT.

For this clone: The read halts 3 residues ahead of the CDR3 end, with the missing end drawn from the germline J gene. The V call is TRBV20-1, the J call TRBJ2-3, with a possible D match to TRBD1 (6 bases). V dropped 4 bases and J dropped 3 bases, with 11 bases sitting between them. Germline loops: CDR1 DFQATT, CDR2 SNEGSKA (reference sequence). This CDR3 has 13 residues. The sequenced CDR3 bases are TGCAGTGCTACATACAGGGAAACAGATACG. The encoded protein is CSATYRETDT. The full CDR3 protein is CSATYRETDTQYF.

On this clone: The read is 3 residues too short to cover the CDR3 end, so that end is filled in from the germline J gene. The genes are TRBV7-9 and TRBJ2-1; a weak D match, TRBD2 (5 bases). The CDR3 consists of 13 residues. Germline CDR1 SEHNR, CDR2 FQNEAQ (reference sequence). The V and J ends lost 3 bases and 8 bases respectively, with 11 bases between them. The CDR3 DNA, read in part, is TGTGCCAGCAGCTTCCTAGCATACGATGAG. It codes for CASSFLAYDE. The whole CDR3 sequence reads CASSFLAYDEQFF.

Comments on this clone: The read comes to an end 3 residues before the CDR3 does, leaving the germline J gene to fill in the end. The chain couples TRBV20-1 to TRBJ1-2, with a possible D match to TRBD1 (5 bases). Germline loops: CDR1 DFQATT, CDR2 SNEGSKA (reference sequence). The CDR3 extends over 13 amino acids. Trimming removed 2 bases at V and 2 bases at J, with 9 bases between. The DNA read from the CDR3 is TGCAGTGCTAGACTACAGGAGAACTATGGC. The encoded protein is CSARLQENYG. In full, the CDR3 reads CSARLQENYGYTF.

For this clone: Read coverage stops 3 residues before the CDR3 terminus; the germline J gene supplies the remainder. This sequence joins TRBV5-1 and TRBJ2-3, with 8 bases identical to TRBD1. Losses at the gene ends were 4 bases for V and 4 bases for J; bases not matched to a gene: 8. Germline CDR1 SGHRS, CDR2 YFSETQ. The CDR3 totals 15 residues. The CDR3 spells CASSVAGTGADTQYF. The sequenced CDR3 bases are TGCGCCAGCAGCGTGGCCGGGACAGGAGCAGATACG. The whole variable domain, filled in from reference TRBV5-1 and TRBJ2-3, reads KAGVTQTPRYLIKTRGQQVTLSCSPISGHRSVSWYQQTPGQGLQFLFEYFSETQRNKGNFPGRFSGRQFSNSRSEMNVSTLELGDSALYLCASSVAGTGADTQYFGPGTRLTVL.

A note on this clone: The DNA ends 3 residues before the CDR3 does, and the rest of the CDR3 is filled in from the germline J gene. This chain joins TRBV5-1 and TRBJ2-1; 13 nucleotides agree with TRBD2. The CDR3 is made up of 16 amino acids. Germline V CDR1 and CDR2: SGHRS, YFSETQ. The junction had 5 bases not matched to a gene; V was cut back by 2 bases and J by 6 bases. CDR3 DNA (partial): TGCGCCAGCAGCTTCAAGGGACTAGCGGGGTTCAATGAG. Protein: CASSFKGLAGFNE. From start to end, the CDR3 is CASSFKGLAGFNEQFF.

Concerning this clone itself: The read ends 3 residues early relative to the CDR3; the germline J gene fills the gap. V is TRBV5-1 and J is TRBJ1-1, with 7 bases identical to TRBD1. This CDR3 contains 14 residues. Trimming took 1 base from V and 6 from J; bases not matched to a gene: 6. CDR1 and CDR2 (germline): SGHRS, YFSETQ. The sequenced CDR3 bases are TGCGCCAGCAGCTTGCACAGGGGAGCACCTGAA. This codes for CASSLHRGAPE. The entire CDR3 protein reads CASSLHRGAPEAFF. Using reference TRBV5-1 and TRBJ1-1 for the parts outside the CDR3, the full variable domain is KAGVTQTPRYLIKTRGQQVTLSCSPISGHRSVSWYQQTPGQGLQFLFEYFSETQRNKGNFPGRFSGRQFSNSRSEMNVSTLELGDSALYLCASSLHRGAPEAFFGQGTRLTVV.

Notes on this clone: Read data end 3 residues before the CDR3 end; the end is taken from the germline J gene. The chain links TRBV19 to TRBJ1-1, with D perhaps matching TRBD1 (6 bases). Germline V gene sequence: CDR1 LNHDA, CDR2 SQIVND (reference sequence). The CDR3 sequence is 14 residues long. V dropped 6 bases and J dropped 3 bases, with 14 bases sitting between them. CDR3 bases read: TGTGCCAGTAGCCTACAGGGAGGGGACACTGAA. Its translation: CASSLQGGDTE. The whole CDR3 sequence reads CASSLQGGDTEAFF.

For this clone: The missing CDR3 end, 3 residues past where the read stops, is filled in from the germline J gene. The chain is built from TRBV6-1 and TRBJ2-1; 7 bases agree with TRBD2. After removal of 1 base from V and 6 bases from J, the junction contained 3 bases not matched to a gene. CDR1 and CDR2 (germline): MNHNS, SASEGT. The CDR3 extends over 14 amino acids. CDR3 residues: CASSEVSGINEQFF. The CDR3 bases that were read are TGTGCCAGCAGTGAAGTAAGCGGGATCAATGAG.